This TCR beta chain emerged from a study of T cells after yellow fever vaccination. This clonotype was observed a few times. Germline V gene lookup returns CDR1 LNHDA and CDR2 SQIVND (reference sequence). The V gene end was trimmed by 7 bases and the J gene end by 5 bases; junction bases not matched to a gene: 7. CDR3 size: 15 residues. MiXCR, run by TCRdb on the 5' RACE reads, gives a single entry per CDR3 protein. Among 150,000 to 200,000 distinct CDR3 sequences listed, about 7% were seen once. This TCR was sampled from a young man who received the YFV17D yellow fever vaccine. This rearrangement joins TRBV19 to TRBJ2-1, with 11 bases lining up with TRBD2. This material consisted of CD4+ T cells sorted from PBMCs, taken about 5 days after the first yellow fever vaccination. CDR3 in DNA: TGTGCCAGTAATCTAGCGGGGGGCATCAACAATGAGCAGTTCTTC. It translates to CASNLAGGINNEQFF.